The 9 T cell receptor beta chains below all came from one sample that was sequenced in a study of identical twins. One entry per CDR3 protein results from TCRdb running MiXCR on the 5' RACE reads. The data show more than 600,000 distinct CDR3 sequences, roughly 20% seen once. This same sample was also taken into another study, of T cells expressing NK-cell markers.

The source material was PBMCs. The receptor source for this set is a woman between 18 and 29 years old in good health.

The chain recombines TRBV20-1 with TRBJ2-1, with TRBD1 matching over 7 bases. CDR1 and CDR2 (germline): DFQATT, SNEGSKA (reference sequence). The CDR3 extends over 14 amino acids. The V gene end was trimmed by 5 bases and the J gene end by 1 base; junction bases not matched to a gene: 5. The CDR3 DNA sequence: TGCAGTGCTGGCCCAGGGGGTTCCTACAATGAGCAGTTCTTC. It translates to CSAGPGGSYNEQFF.

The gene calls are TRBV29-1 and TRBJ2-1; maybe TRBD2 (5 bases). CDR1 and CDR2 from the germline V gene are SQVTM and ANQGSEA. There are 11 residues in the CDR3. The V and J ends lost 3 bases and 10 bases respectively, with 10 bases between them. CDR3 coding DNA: TGCAGCGTTGATCTTCCGGGGGAGCAGTTCTTC. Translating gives CSVDLPGEQFF.

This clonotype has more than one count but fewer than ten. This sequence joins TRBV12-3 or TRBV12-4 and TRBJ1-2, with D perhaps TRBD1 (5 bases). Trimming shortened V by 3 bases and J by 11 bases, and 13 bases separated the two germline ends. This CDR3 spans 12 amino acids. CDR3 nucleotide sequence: TGTGCCAGCAGTTTCCGGTCCTCAGGGTACACCTTC. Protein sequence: CASSFRSSGYTF.

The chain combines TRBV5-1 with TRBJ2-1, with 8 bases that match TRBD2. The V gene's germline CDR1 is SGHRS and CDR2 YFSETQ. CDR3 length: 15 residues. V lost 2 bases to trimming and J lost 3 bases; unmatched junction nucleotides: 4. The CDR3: CASSFRGGIYNEQFF. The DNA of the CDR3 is TGCGCCAGCAGCTTCCGCGGGGGGATCTACAATGAGCAGTTCTTC.

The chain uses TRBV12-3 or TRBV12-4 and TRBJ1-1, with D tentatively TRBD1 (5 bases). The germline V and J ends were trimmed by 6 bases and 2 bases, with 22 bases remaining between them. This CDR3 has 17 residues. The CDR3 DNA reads TGTGCCAGCAGGGGGGGAGTAGGGGCGTGGGCAAACACTGAAGCTTTCTTT. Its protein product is CASRGGVGAWANTEAFF.

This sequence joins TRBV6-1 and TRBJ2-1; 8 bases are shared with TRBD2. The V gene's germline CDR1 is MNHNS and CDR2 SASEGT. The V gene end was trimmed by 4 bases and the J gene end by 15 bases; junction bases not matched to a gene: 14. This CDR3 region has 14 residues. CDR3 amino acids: CASSAQISGGRRFF. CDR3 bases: TGTGCCAGCAGTGCCCAAATTAGCGGCGGGAGGCGGTTCTTC.

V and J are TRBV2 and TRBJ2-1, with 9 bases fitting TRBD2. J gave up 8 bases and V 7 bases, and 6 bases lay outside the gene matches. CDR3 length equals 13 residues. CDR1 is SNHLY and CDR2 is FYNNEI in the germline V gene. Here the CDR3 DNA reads TGTGCCAGCAAGAATAGCGGGAGCTATGAGCAGTTCTTC. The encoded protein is CASKNSGSYEQFF. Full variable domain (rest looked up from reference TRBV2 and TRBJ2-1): EPEVTQTPSHQVTQMGQEVILRCVPISNHLYFYWYRQILGQKVEFLVSFYNNEISEKSEIFDDQFSVERPDGSNFTLKIRSTKLEDSAMYFCASKNSGSYEQFFGPGTRLTVL.

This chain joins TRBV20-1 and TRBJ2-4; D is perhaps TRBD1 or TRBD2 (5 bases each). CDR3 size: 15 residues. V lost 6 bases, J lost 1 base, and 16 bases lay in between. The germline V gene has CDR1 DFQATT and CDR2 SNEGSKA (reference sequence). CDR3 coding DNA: TGCAGTGCCTTGGGGCGGGTGAGGGCCAAAAACATTCAGTACTTC. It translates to CSALGRVRAKNIQYF.

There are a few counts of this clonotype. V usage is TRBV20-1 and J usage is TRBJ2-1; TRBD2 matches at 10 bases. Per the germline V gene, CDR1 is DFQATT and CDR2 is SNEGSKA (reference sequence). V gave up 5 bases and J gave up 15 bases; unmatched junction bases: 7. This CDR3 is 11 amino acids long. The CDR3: CSALSGGPPFF. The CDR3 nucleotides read TGCAGTGCTCTTAGCGGGGGGCCCCCGTTCTTC.